The next 27 T cell receptor beta chains were all read from a single sample in a study of T cells after yellow fever vaccination. One entry per CDR3 protein results from TCRdb running MiXCR on the 5' RACE reads. The sample consists of around 400,000 distinct CDR3 sequences, around a tenth of them appearing once. Sequenced here: PBMCs, sampled on the day of the first yellow fever vaccination. These receptors originate from a man younger than 30 who received the YFV17D yellow fever vaccine.

This clonotype showed up just a few times. The chain has TRBV12-3 or TRBV12-4 and TRBJ1-2; TRBD1 might be the D (6 bases). Trimming removed 3 bases at V and 8 bases at J, with 31 bases between. CDR3 length: 19 amino acids. The DNA for the CDR3 is TGTGCCAGCAGTTTCCCCCCTCGAGACAGGAAAATATGTATTGGGGGCTACACCTTC. This encodes CASSFPPRDRKICIGGYTF.

This clonotype was detected a few times. CDR3 nucleotide sequence: TGTGCCAGCAGCTGGGGAGGGGGAGACTATGGCTACACCTTC. Residues: CASSWGGGDYGYTF. This chain joins TRBV3-1 and TRBJ1-2; possible D gene TRBD1, 6 bases. CDR3 length: 14 amino acids. Germline values: CDR1 LGHDT, CDR2 YNNKEL (reference sequence). Trimming removed 5 bases at V and 3 bases at J, with 13 bases between.

The chain couples TRBV7-2 to TRBJ1-2; unclear D gene. The germline V gene has CDR1 SGHTA and CDR2 FQGNSA. V was trimmed by 1 base and J by 3 bases, leaving 9 bases between them. The CDR3 contains 14 residues. The CDR3 DNA follows: TGTGCCAGCAGCTTAGGGGAGTGGGACTATGGCTACACCTTC. This encodes CASSLGEWDYGYTF.

This clonotype was found a few times. The chain carries TRBV18 and TRBJ1-5; D is unclear. Trimming left V 2 bases short and J 0 bases short, with 11 bases between. The CDR3 has 16 amino acids. Germline loops: CDR1 KGHSH, CDR2 LQKENI. The CDR3 loop is CASSPGWQNSNQPQHF. CDR3 nucleotides: TGTGCCAGCTCACCAGGGTGGCAAAATAGCAATCAGCCCCAGCATTTT. Full variable domain (missing parts from reference TRBV18 and TRBJ1-5): NAGVMQNPRHLVRRRGQEARLRCSPMKGHSHVYWYRQLPEEGLKFMVYLQKENIIDESGMPKERFSAEFPKEGPSILRIQQVVRGDSAAYFCASSPGWQNSNQPQHFGDGTRLSIL.

CDR3 DNA: TGCAGTGCTAGCGCGGCAGGGCCGAACACTGAAGCTTTCTTT. Translated: CSASAAGPNTEAFF. The rearrangement links TRBV20-1 to TRBJ1-1; D is possibly TRBD1 (5 bases). Germline V gene lookup returns CDR1 DFQATT and CDR2 SNEGSKA (reference sequence). This CDR3 is built from 14 residues. The germline V and J ends were trimmed by 3 bases and 1 base, with 12 bases remaining between them.

This clonotype turned up a few times. The chain employs TRBV4-3 and TRBJ2-3; 14 nucleotides agree with TRBD2. Germline V gene lookup returns CDR1 LGHNA and CDR2 YSLEER. Trimming cost V 4 bases and J 8 bases; bases outside gene matches: 11. The CDR3 extends over 17 amino acids. CDR3 nucleotide sequence: TGCGCCAGCAGCCCCCTGGGGACTAGCGGGGGACAGGTTACGCAGTATTTT. Translated: CASSPLGTSGGQVTQYF.

This clonotype occurred once. The J gene is TRBJ2-1, the V gene TRBV20-1; maybe TRBD2 (7 bases). The CDR3 length is 15 residues. Germline V gene sequence: CDR1 DFQATT, CDR2 SNEGSKA (reference sequence). Trimming took 5 bases from V and 6 from J, leaving 20 bases between them. The CDR3 loop is CSAPKGGSGLNEQFF. CDR3 DNA sequence: TGCAGTGCTCCAAAGGGGGGGTCGGGCCTCAATGAGCAGTTCTTC.

In the case of this clonotype: This sequence may be a read error, since a much larger clone differs from it by one base. The chain couples TRBV7-7 to TRBJ2-3, with 12 bases that match TRBD1. CDR3 length equals 15 residues. Germline V lookup: CDR1 SSHAT, CDR2 FNYEAQ (reference sequence). The CDR3: CASSLEGTGGHTQCF. The CDR3 nucleotides are TGTGCCAGCAGCTTAGAAGGGACAGGGGGCCATACGCAGTGTTTT.

This clonotype was picked up a small number of times. This chain uses TRBV27 with TRBJ2-3, with D possibly TRBD1 on 5 matching bases. This CDR3 contains 15 residues. The V end lost 4 bases, the J end lost 1 base, and 12 bases lay between the germline ends. Germline assignment: CDR1 MNHEY and CDR2 SMNVEV (reference sequence). The CDR3 sequence: CASSYAFRGTDTQYF. The CDR3 DNA is TGTGCCAGCAGTTACGCGTTCAGGGGCACAGATACGCAGTATTTT.

The CDR3 bases are TGTGCCAGCAGCTCTCGGGACCACTATGGCTACACCTTC. The encoded protein is CASSSRDHYGYTF. The V and J genes are TRBV11-1 and TRBJ1-2; D is possibly TRBD1 (5 bases). With 4 bases removed from V and 3 bases from J, the gap between germline ends came to 9 bases. Germline CDR1 SGHAT, CDR2 FQDESV (reference sequence). The CDR3 totals 13 residues.

This clonotype has ten or more counts. This chain uses TRBV6-4 with TRBJ2-2, with 10 bases lining up with TRBD2. Germline loops: CDR1 MRHNA, CDR2 SNTAGT. The V segment lost 4 bases and the J segment 1 base; nucleotides outside the gene matches: 0. The CDR3 covers 15 residues. The CDR3 reads CASSGLAGNTGELFF. As DNA, the CDR3 is TGTGCCAGCAGTGGACTAGCGGGGAACACCGGGGAGCTGTTTTTT.

This clonotype was detected ten times or more. The rearrangement links TRBV6-1 to TRBJ2-7; D call uncertain. Germline loops: CDR1 MNHNS, CDR2 SASEGT. The CDR3 runs 13 residues. V dropped 7 bases and J dropped 2 bases, with 12 bases sitting between them. CDR3 nucleotide sequence: TGTGCCAGCACTCCTTACGGAGCCTACGAGCAGTACGTC. Its translation is CASTPYGAYEQYV.

The chain couples TRBV4-1 to TRBJ1-5, with 7 nucleotides matching TRBD1. J lost 7 bases, V lost 2 bases, and 8 bases had no gene match. This CDR3 comprises 15 residues. Germline values: CDR1 MGHRA, CDR2 YSYEKL. CDR3 sequence (DNA): TGCGCCAGCAGCCAACAACAGGGGTTTTGGCAGCCCCAGCATTTT. Its translation is CASSQQQGFWQPQHF.

V and J are TRBV11-2 and TRBJ2-7; no clear D. Trimming cost V 5 bases and J 0 bases, with 11 bases left between them. Germline V CDR1 and CDR2: SGHAT, FQNNGV. This CDR3 comprises 14 residues. The CDR3 nucleotides read TGTGCCAGCAGCCTCCCGACTCTCTCCTACGAGCAGTACTTC. Encoded protein: CASSLPTLSYEQYF.

This clonotype was seen a few times. The chain has TRBV24-1 and TRBJ1-1, with D unclear. Per the germline V gene, CDR1 is KGHDR and CDR2 is SFDVKD. The CDR3 has 12 residues. Trimming shortened V by 4 bases and J by 7 bases, and 9 bases separated the two germline ends. This CDR3 is CATSDYRGEAFF. CDR3 DNA sequence: TGTGCCACCAGTGACTATCGGGGTGAAGCTTTCTTT.

The genes are TRBV4-2 and TRBJ1-2; D gene uncertain. Germline lookup yields CDR1 LGHNA and CDR2 YNFKEQ. The germline V and J ends were trimmed by 1 base and 1 base, with 7 bases remaining between them. This CDR3 comprises 14 residues. In DNA form, the CDR3 reads TGTGCCAGCAGCCAAGGAGACCTTAACTATGGCTACACCTTC. Translating gives CASSQGDLNYGYTF.

This clonotype was observed a handful of times. The chain joins TRBV5-1 to TRBJ2-7; weak D call: TRBD1 (5 bases). This CDR3 region has 15 residues. Trimming left V 4 bases short and J 6 bases short, with 20 bases between. Germline values: CDR1 SGHRS, CDR2 YFSETQ. The CDR3 loop reads CASSISGFREGEQYF. Here the CDR3 DNA reads TGCGCCAGCAGCATATCAGGGTTCAGGGAAGGCGAGCAGTACTTC.

This clonotype was picked up a small number of times. The junction departs from germline at one end; a sequencing error may be responsible. This chain links TRBV7-7 with TRBJ2-5, with TRBD2 as a possible D gene (5 bases). Germline assignment: CDR1 SSHAT and CDR2 FNYEAQ (reference sequence). The CDR3 contains 17 residues. CDR3 DNA sequence: TGTGCTAGCAGCTTAATTATTAGTGCGGGCCGCCAAGAGACCCAGTACTTC. Its translation is CASSLIISAGRQETQYF.

In the case of this clonotype: The conserved phenylalanine or tryptophan normally closing the CDR3 is absent here, so this likely arose from a read error. This rearrangement joins TRBV6-1 to TRBJ2-7; possible D gene TRBD1, 5 bases. Per the germline V gene, CDR1 is MNHNS and CDR2 is SASEGT. The ends were cut back, 6 bases at V and 0 bases at J, with 12 bases in the middle. The CDR3 is made up of 14 amino acids. CDR3 sequence (DNA): TGTGCCAGCAGCCCTGACAGAACCTCCTACGAGCAGTACCTC. Its protein is CASSPDRTSYEQYL.

This clonotype has more than one count but fewer than ten. The chain is built from TRBV11-2 and TRBJ1-2; the D is unclear. CDR1 and CDR2 from the germline V gene are SGHAT and FQNNGV. The CDR3 has 14 amino acids. V was pared by 2 bases and J by 3 bases, with 10 bases between. In DNA form, the CDR3 reads TGTGCCAGCAGCTTAAACCCCCAGTACTATGGCTACACCTTC. Protein sequence: CASSLNPQYYGYTF.

This sequence joins TRBV7-9 and TRBJ2-4, with D unclear. Trimming cost V 3 bases and J 5 bases, with 11 bases left between them. From germline, CDR1 is SEHNR and CDR2 FQNEAQ (reference sequence). The CDR3 loop spans 14 amino acids. The CDR3 DNA reads as TGTGCCAGCAGCTTGAGTTCATGGGAAAACATTCAGTACTTC. Protein: CASSLSSWENIQYF. The whole variable domain, remainder taken from reference TRBV7-9 and TRBJ2-4, is DTGVSQNPRHKITKRGQNVTFRCDPISEHNRLYWYRQTLGQGPEFLTYFQNEAQLEKSRLLSDRFSAERPKGSFSTLEIQRTEQGDSAMYLCASSLSSWENIQYFGAGTRLSVL.

This chain uses TRBV5-1 with TRBJ2-1; 10 bases are a match to TRBD1. CDR1 and CDR2 (germline): SGHRS, YFSETQ. CDR3 size: 16 residues. Trimming took 4 bases from V and 9 from J; bases not matched to a gene: 13. Written as DNA, the CDR3 is TGCGCCAGCAGCCCTCCGGGACAGGGGAGGGGGGCTGAGCAGTTCTTC. This encodes CASSPPGQGRGAEQFF.

V is TRBV4-3 and J is TRBJ1-2; possible D gene TRBD1, 6 bases. V lost 0 bases and J lost 7, with 15 bases in between. Germline V gives CDR1 LGHNA, CDR2 YSLEER. The CDR3 sequence is 15 residues long. In DNA, the CDR3 is TGCGCCAGCAGCCAAGAGGGACACTCGGGCCTTGGCTACACCTTC. Protein product: CASSQEGHSGLGYTF.

This clonotype showed up just a few times. This chain uses TRBV6-1 with TRBJ2-3; TRBD2 matches at 10 bases. Per germline, CDR1 MNHNS and CDR2 SASEGT. The length of the CDR3 is 14 residues. The V and J ends lost 7 bases and 5 bases, in that order; junction bases with no gene match: 6. The CDR3 sequence is CASTTSGVGDTQYF. CDR3 nucleotide sequence: TGTGCCAGCACCACTAGCGGGGTTGGAGATACGCAGTATTTT.

V is TRBV6-1 and J is TRBJ2-2, with D maybe TRBD2 (6 bases). The germline gives CDR1 MNHNS, CDR2 SASEGT. V was cut by 3 bases and J by 4 bases, with 15 bases left in between. The CDR3 length is 16 residues. The CDR3 reads CASSDRLASGTGELFF. The CDR3, as DNA: TGTGCCAGCAGTGATCGTCTAGCGTCGGGCACCGGGGAGCTGTTTTTT.

The V and J genes are TRBV28 and TRBJ2-6; TRBD2 is a possible D gene (5 bases). The germline gives CDR1 MDHEN, CDR2 SYDVKM. V was clipped by 6 bases and J by 0 bases, with 15 bases between them. This CDR3 spans 17 amino acids. CDR3 DNA sequence: TGTGCCAGCAGCACCCCGCTTCGGGGCTCTGGGGCCAACGTCCTGACTTTC. Residues: CASSTPLRGSGANVLTF.

This clonotype appeared a few times. The chain links TRBV12-3 or TRBV12-4 to TRBJ1-1; D call uncertain. The CDR3 is 14 amino acids. The V and J ends lost 2 bases and 5 bases respectively, with 12 bases between them. As DNA, the CDR3 is TGTGCCAGCAGTTTATCGCTCCTCGGGACTGAAGCTTTCTTT. Its protein is CASSLSLLGTEAFF.